This T cell receptor (beta chain) comes out of a study of T-cell reconstitution after alpha-beta-depleted transplantation in children. Whole-study findings and limits: Several hundred expanded graft clones reportedly supplied alpha-beta T cells about two months after transplant. T-cell counts and diversity were attributed mostly to newly produced T cells one year after transplant. Surviving recipient T cells and thymic progenitors underlay high day-60 TCRbeta diversity in some patients.

CDR1 and CDR2 from the germline V gene are SEHNR and FQNEAQ (reference sequence). V gave up 1 base and J gave up 3 bases; unmatched junction bases: 8. This CDR3 spans 16 amino acids. With regard to this clonotype: Its antigen is not known.

A library of TCRbeta sequences, prepared with unique molecular identifiers, was generated. Each CDR3 protein is one row after TCRdb ran MiXCR on the PCR reads. Seen here are hundreds of thousands of distinct CDR3 sequences, under 30% observed once, and the top ten hold roughly 2.5%. This TCR was recovered from a girl aged 2 to 9 with Fanconi anemia, due to receive a stem cell transplant. The source material was PBMCs, sampled before TCRalphabeta/CD19-depleted stem cell transplant. The rearrangement uses TRBV7-9 and TRBJ2-7, with TRBD1 matching over 8 bases. The CDR3 protein is CASSLDGTGPVYEQYF. CDR3 DNA sequence: TGTGCCAGCAGCTTAGACGGGACAGGACCCGTCTACGAGCAGTACTTC. Supplemented by reference TRBV7-9 and TRBJ2-7, the full variable domain reads DTGVSQNPRHKITKRGQNVTFRCDPISEHNRLYWYRQTLGQGPEFLTYFQNEAQLEKSRLLSDRFSAERPKGSFSTLEIQRTEQGDSAMYLCASSLDGTGPVYEQYFGPGTRLTVT.